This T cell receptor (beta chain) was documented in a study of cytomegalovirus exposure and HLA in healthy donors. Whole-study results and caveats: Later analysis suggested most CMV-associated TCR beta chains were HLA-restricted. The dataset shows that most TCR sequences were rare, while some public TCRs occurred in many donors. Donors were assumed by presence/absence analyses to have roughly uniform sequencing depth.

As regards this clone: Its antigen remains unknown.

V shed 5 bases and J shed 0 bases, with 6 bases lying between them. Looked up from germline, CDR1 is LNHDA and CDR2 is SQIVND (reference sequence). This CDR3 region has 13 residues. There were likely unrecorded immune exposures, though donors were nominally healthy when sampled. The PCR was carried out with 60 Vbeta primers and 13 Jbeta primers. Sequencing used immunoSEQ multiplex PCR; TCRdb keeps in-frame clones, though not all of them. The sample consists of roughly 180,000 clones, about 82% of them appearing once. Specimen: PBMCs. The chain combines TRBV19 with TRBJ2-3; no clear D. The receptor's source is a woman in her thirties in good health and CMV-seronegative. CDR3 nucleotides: TGTGCCAGTAGTTTATATAGCACAGATACGCAGTATTTT. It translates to CASSLYSTDTQYF.